This T cell receptor (beta chain) was obtained from a study of T cell repertoires in cytomegalovirus infection. On the study more broadly: Public TCR beta signature analysis indicated the presence of both CMV infection and matching HLA type. Study-wide results and caveats: The study identified carriers of CMV plus the relevant HLA from cumulative public TCR beta family frequency.

In this sample, this clonotype turned up a few times. No antigen is known for it. In TCRdb, the reads were re-called with MiXCR into one record per CDR3 protein. Among about 890,000 distinct CDR3 sequences listed, about 33% were seen once. This sequence was found in a human donor in good health (CMV status not recorded). Some clones in this sample may be carry-over from other donors' samples. The specimen comprised cultured CD8+ T cells from PBMCs, sampled from culture after CMV antigen stimulation.

The chain's CDR3 is CASSFPSGGEDTQYF. The CDR3 DNA reads as TGTGCCAGCAGTTTTCCTAGCGGGGGAGAAGATACGCAGTATTTT. The chain joins TRBV27 to TRBJ2-3, with 10 bases fitting TRBD2. Trimming removed 3 bases from V and 5 bases from J; junction bases left unmatched: 5. This CDR3 comprises 15 residues. Looked up from germline, CDR1 is MNHEY and CDR2 is SMNVEV (reference sequence).